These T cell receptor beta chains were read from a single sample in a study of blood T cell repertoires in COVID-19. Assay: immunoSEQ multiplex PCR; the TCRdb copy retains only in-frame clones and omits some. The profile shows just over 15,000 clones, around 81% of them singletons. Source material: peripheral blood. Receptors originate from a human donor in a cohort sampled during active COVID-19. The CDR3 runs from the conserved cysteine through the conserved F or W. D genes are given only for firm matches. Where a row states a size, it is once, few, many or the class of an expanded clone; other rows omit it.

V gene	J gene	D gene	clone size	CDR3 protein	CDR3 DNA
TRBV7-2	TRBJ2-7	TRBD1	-	CASSLVTGRIYEQYF	TGTGCCAGCAGCTTAGTGACAGGGAGAATTTACGAGCAGTACTTC
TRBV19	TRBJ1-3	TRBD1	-	CASLGQGEGNTIYF	TGTGCCAGTTTGGGACAGGGCGAGGGAAACACCATATATTTT
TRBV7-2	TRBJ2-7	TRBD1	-	CASSTKTGRGEQYF	TGTGCCAGCAGCACCAAGACAGGGCGAGGCGAGCAGTACTTC
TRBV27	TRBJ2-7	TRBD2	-	CASSFSAGAYEQYF	TGTGCCAGCAGTTTTTCGGCGGGAGCGTACGAGCAGTACTTC
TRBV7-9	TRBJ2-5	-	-	CASSALGETQYF	TGTGCCAGCAGCGCTCTCGGGGAGACCCAGTACTTC
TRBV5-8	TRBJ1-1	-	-	CASSLTGTLNTEAFF	TGTGCCAGCAGCCTAACCGGGACACTGAACACTGAAGCTTTCTTT
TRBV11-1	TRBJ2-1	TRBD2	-	CASSLGALAGVEEQFF	TGTGCCAGCAGCTTAGGTGCACTAGCGGGAGTGGAGGAGCAGTTCTTC
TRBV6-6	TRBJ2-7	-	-	CASSHVGEIYEQYF	TGTGCCAGCAGCCACGTCGGGGAGATCTACGAGCAGTACTTC
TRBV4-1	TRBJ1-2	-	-	CASSQQGNNGGYTF	TGCGCCAGCAGCCAACAGGGGAACAACGGAGGCTACACCTTC
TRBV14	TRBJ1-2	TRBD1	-	CASSHGQGNGYTF	TGTGCCAGCAGCCACGGACAGGGGAATGGCTACACCTTC
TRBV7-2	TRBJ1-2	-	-	CASSLVGQGGGYTF	TGTGCCAGCAGCTTAGTAGGTCAGGGAGGCGGCTACACCTTC
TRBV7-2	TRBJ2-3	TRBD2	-	CASSLALAGGPLDTQYF	TGTGCCAGCAGCTTAGCGCTGGCGGGAGGGCCTTTGGATACGCAGTATTTT
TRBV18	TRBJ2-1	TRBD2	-	CASSPDGTSGSWEQFF	TGTGCCAGCTCACCCGACGGGACTAGCGGGAGTTGGGAGCAGTTCTTC
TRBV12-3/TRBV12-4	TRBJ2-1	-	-	CASSRDKLNEQFF	TGTGCCAGCAGCCGGGACAAACTCAATGAGCAGTTCTTC
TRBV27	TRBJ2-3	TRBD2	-	CASSFRASGRDTDTQYF	TGTGCCAGCAGTTTCCGTGCTAGCGGGAGAGACACAGATACGCAGTATTTT
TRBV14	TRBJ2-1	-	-	CASSQEGDSINEQFF	TGTGCCAGCAGCCAAGAAGGAGACTCCATCAATGAGCAGTTCTTC
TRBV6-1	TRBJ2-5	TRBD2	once	CASSEASGLAVGTQYF	TGTGCCAGCAGTGAAGCTTCAGGGCTAGCGGTGGGGACCCAGTACTTC
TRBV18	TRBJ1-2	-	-	CASSSVMEGARVSYTF	TGTGCCAGCTCATCCGTAATGGAGGGCGCTCGTGTAAGCTACACCTTC
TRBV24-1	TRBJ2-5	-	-	CATRGTIEETQYF	TGTGCCACCAGGGGGACAATAGAAGAGACCCAGTACTTC
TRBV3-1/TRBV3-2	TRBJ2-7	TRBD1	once	CASSQGDTAPGGPYEQYF	TGTGCCAGCAGCCAAGGGGACACCGCACCAGGGGGCCCCTACGAGCAGTACTTC
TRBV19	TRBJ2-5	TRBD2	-	CASSIGLAGLTQETQYF	TGTGCCAGTAGTATCGGTCTAGCGGGGCTAACCCAAGAGACCCAGTACTTC
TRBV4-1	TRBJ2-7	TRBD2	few	CASSPLAGGIDEQYF	TGCGCCAGCAGCCCCCTAGCGGGGGGCATAGACGAGCAGTACTTC
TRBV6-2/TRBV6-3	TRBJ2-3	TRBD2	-	CASSPYQAGAYTDTQYF	TGTGCCAGCAGTCCCTATCAGGCGGGAGCGTACACAGATACGCAGTATTTT